This T cell receptor beta chain was sequenced in a study of blood T cell repertoires in COVID-19. Study-wide context: Specimens from acute and convalescent COVID-19 originated in the United States, Italy and Spain. PBMCs, B-cell-depleted T cells, or T cells provided the cDNA or gDNA that made up the material.

Germline CDR1 SGHTA, CDR2 FQGNSA. Trimming removed 1 base from V and 0 bases from J; junction bases left unmatched: 5. The CDR3 extends over 16 amino acids. In the original analysis: Nucleated cell counts were estimated from reference gene primer amplification. Sequencing used immunoSEQ multiplex PCR; TCRdb keeps in-frame clones, though not all of them. The V and J calls and the clone size are those of that table, but D and trimming were determined from the DNA. The table includes about 290,000 clones, around 81% detected once. Sequenced sample: peripheral blood. This clonotype was obtained from a woman between 50 and 59 years old with active or convalescent COVID-19. The chain combines TRBV7-2 with TRBJ2-7; 8 bases match TRBD2. The CDR3 DNA sequence: TGTGCCAGCAGCTTAGGACTAGCGTTGAGCTCCTACGAGCAGTACTTC. Its translation: CASSLGLALSSYEQYF. The entire variable domain, with the rest obtained from reference TRBV7-2 and TRBJ2-7, is as follows: GAGVSQSPSNKVTEKGKDVELRCDPISGHTALYWYRQSLGQGLEFLIYFQGNSAPDKSGLPSDRFSAERTGGSVSTLTIQRTQQEDSAVYLCASSLGLALSSYEQYFGPGTRLTVT.